The 24 T cell receptor beta chains presented below share a single source sample, sequenced in a study of CD8 T cells in ankylosing spondylitis. In TCRdb, the 5' RACE reads were re-called with MiXCR into one record per CDR3 protein. The repertoire includes about 130,000 distinct CDR3 sequences, approximately 15% of them detected once, and just under 3% sits in the top ten. The sample consisted of blood, either unsorted or a sorted T cell fraction (not recorded which). Every receptor here comes from a female donor with ankylosing spondylitis or in good health (not recorded which).

In this sample, this clonotype turned up a few times. This chain joins TRBV7-6 and TRBJ2-3; TRBD2 might be the D (5 bases). This CDR3 is built from 13 residues. V lost 4 bases and J lost 6, with 11 bases in between. Germline V gene data show CDR1 as SGHVS and CDR2 as FNYEAQ. The CDR3 nucleotides read TGTGCCAGCAGCTCCAGTAGAGGGGATACGCAGTATTTT. Translating it yields CASSSSRGDTQYF.

In its sample, this clonotype was seen many times. The rearrangement uses TRBV7-2 and TRBJ2-7; D possibly uses TRBD1 or TRBD2 (5 bases each). There are 14 residues in the CDR3. Germline CDR1 SGHTA, CDR2 FQGNSA. V gave up 1 base and J gave up 3 bases, with 10 bases separating them. Here the CDR3 DNA reads TGTGCCAGCAGCTTAGGGGGGACGTTCTACGAGCAGTACTTC. This codes for CASSLGGTFYEQYF.

This chain joins TRBV6-5 and TRBJ2-2; D gene ambiguous. The V gene lost 0 bases and the J gene lost 0 bases, with 8 bases spanning the gap. This CDR3 spans 16 amino acids. Germline CDR1 and CDR2: MNHEY and SVGAGI. The chain's CDR3 is CASSYSGMANTGELFF. DNA of the CDR3: TGTGCCAGCAGTTACTCGGGGATGGCGAACACCGGGGAGCTGTTTTTT.

This clonotype occurred a few times. The rearrangement links TRBV29-1 to TRBJ2-5; 8 bases agree with TRBD2. Per the germline V gene, CDR1 is SQVTM and CDR2 is ANQGSEA. The CDR3 loop spans 14 amino acids. Trimming took 6 bases from V and 4 from J; bases not matched to a gene: 10. The CDR3 bases are TGCAGCGTCTTGAGCGGGACTAGGGGAGAGACCCAGTACTTC. It is translated as CSVLSGTRGETQYF.

V is TRBV29-1 and J is TRBJ2-1; a possible D gene is TRBD1 (5 bases). The CDR3 contains 14 residues. Germline-derived CDR1 and CDR2 are SQVTM and ANQGSEA. Trimming took 7 bases from V and 0 from J, leaving 13 bases between them. CDR3 sequence reads: CSATVGASYNEQFF. CDR3 nucleotides: TGCAGCGCGACGGTAGGGGCCTCCTACAATGAGCAGTTCTTC.

This clonotype showed up many times. The V and J genes are TRBV29-1 and TRBJ2-5; 10 nucleotides line up with TRBD2. Germline V CDR1 and CDR2: SQVTM, ANQGSEA. The trim removed 3 bases at V and 5 bases at J, leaving 6 bases unmatched. The CDR3 is 14 residues long. The CDR3 is CSVELAGASETQYF. Here the CDR3 DNA reads TGCAGCGTTGAGCTAGCGGGAGCATCTGAGACCCAGTACTTC.

The V call is TRBV29-1, the J call TRBJ2-7, with TRBD2 matching 12 bases. The CDR3 length is 12 residues. The V gene end was trimmed by 7 bases and the J gene end by 4 bases; junction bases not matched to a gene: 2. Germline loops: CDR1 SQVTM, CDR2 ANQGSEA. The CDR3 spells CSGLAGEYEQYF. The CDR3 DNA is TGCAGCGGACTAGCGGGAGAGTACGAGCAGTACTTC.

V is TRBV3-1 and J is TRBJ1-4; D may be TRBD1 (6 bases). Germline CDR1 is LGHDT and CDR2 is YNNKEL (reference sequence). The CDR3 is made up of 14 amino acids. Between the trimmed V and J ends, which lost 3 bases and 7 bases, there was a span of 12 bases. The CDR3 sequence: CASSHSGAGEKLFF. The CDR3 nucleotides are TGTGCCAGCAGCCACTCAGGGGCTGGTGAAAAACTGTTTTTT.

The V gene is TRBV4-1, the J gene TRBJ2-3; D might be TRBD2 (6 bases). The CDR3 contains 17 residues. Looked up from germline, CDR1 is MGHRA and CDR2 is YSYEKL. V shed 3 bases and J shed 4 bases, with 20 bases lying between them. The CDR3 DNA follows: TGCGCCAGCAGCCAGCTCGGGGGAAACGTCGGGGCAGATACGCAGTATTTT. Its translation: CASSQLGGNVGADTQYF.

This clonotype was counted many times. This chain joins TRBV10-3 and TRBJ2-2, with 8 bases aligning to TRBD1. Germline V gene lookup returns CDR1 ENHRY and CDR2 SYGVKD. This CDR3 contains 16 residues. V lost 8 bases, J lost 1 base, and 9 bases stayed unmatched. This CDR3 reads CAIGTGGSLNTGELFF. CDR3 DNA: TGTGCCATCGGGACAGGCGGTTCTTTGAACACCGGGGAGCTGTTTTTT.

In its sample, this clonotype was seen many times. The chain joins TRBV5-1 to TRBJ2-3; TRBD2 agrees at 13 bases. From germline, CDR1 is SGHRS and CDR2 YFSETQ. The CDR3 runs 16 residues. V gave up 4 bases and J gave up 1 base; unmatched junction bases: 3. CDR3: CASSPGLAGGTDTQYF. For the CDR3, the DNA is TGCGCCAGCAGCCCCGGACTAGCGGGAGGCACAGATACGCAGTATTTT.

This clonotype has ten or more counts. The V gene is TRBV28, the J gene TRBJ1-5; the D gene is possibly TRBD1 (5 bases). CDR1 MDHEN and CDR2 SYDVKM come from the germline V gene. The CDR3 covers 13 residues. V lost 5 bases and J lost 8, with 13 bases in between. DNA for the CDR3: TGTGCCAGCAGTCCCAGGGTTTTGAAGCCCCAGCATTTT. This encodes CASSPRVLKPQHF.

Ten or more counts support this clonotype. V gene TRBV29-1 combines with J gene TRBJ2-5; 7 nucleotides align to TRBD1. This CDR3 spans 16 amino acids. J lost 3 bases, V lost 6 bases, and 16 bases had no gene match. The germline V gene has CDR1 SQVTM and CDR2 ANQGSEA. The CDR3 nucleotides are TGCAGCGTAGCCCTTGTTGGGTGGGGACAGAAAGAGACCCAGTACTTC. This translates into CSVALVGWGQKETQYF.

This clonotype has a handful of counts. This sequence joins TRBV29-1 and TRBJ2-2; D unresolved. The V gene lost 4 bases and the J gene lost 4 bases, with 10 bases spanning the gap. The CDR3 loop spans 13 amino acids. Germline CDR1 reads SQVTM; CDR2 reads ANQGSEA. This CDR3 is CSVVGLGTGELFF. For the CDR3, the DNA is TGCAGCGTTGTTGGCTTAGGCACCGGGGAGCTGTTTTTT.

Many counts were recorded for this clonotype. J is TRBJ2-3 and V is TRBV5-1, with D perhaps matching TRBD1 (5 bases). V lost 0 bases and J 3 bases, leaving 11 bases between the germline ends. The CDR3 extends over 15 amino acids. The V gene's germline CDR1 is SGHRS and CDR2 YFSETQ. The CDR3 DNA reads as TGCGCCAGCAGCTTGGAGGGCAGGGTGACAGATACGCAGTATTTT. Translated, it gives CASSLEGRVTDTQYF.

Worth noting for this clonotype: A read error may explain this, as a much larger clone is one base away. This chain links TRBV10-3 with TRBJ2-1; D call uncertain. CDR1 and CDR2 (germline): ENHRY, SYGVKD. The CDR3 extends over 15 amino acids. The germline V and J ends were trimmed by 2 bases and 0 bases, with 8 bases remaining between them. CDR3 amino acids: CAISEAPSSYNEQFF. For the CDR3, the DNA is TGTGCCATCAGTGAGGCACCATCCTCCTACAATGAGCAGTTCTTC.

The rearrangement uses TRBV7-3 and TRBJ2-1; no firm D call. CDR3 size: 12 residues. CDR1 is SGHTA, CDR2 FQGTGA, per germline. Trimming took off 3 bases at V and 9 bases at J, with 9 bases between the two ends. The chain's CDR3 is CASSFPLGEQFF. The CDR3 DNA follows: TGTGCCAGCAGCTTCCCCCTTGGTGAGCAGTTCTTC.

This clonotype appeared many times. This chain uses TRBV20-1 with TRBJ2-7, with 11 bases identical to TRBD2. V lost 2 bases to trimming and J lost 3 bases; unmatched junction nucleotides: 6. There are 15 residues in the CDR3. Germline V gene lookup returns CDR1 DFQATT and CDR2 SNEGSKA (reference sequence). The CDR3 DNA sequence: TGCAGTGCTAGAAAACTAGCGGGAGTCTTCTACGAGCAGTACTTC. It yields the protein CSARKLAGVFYEQYF.

This chain connects TRBV11-2 to TRBJ2-2; D gene uncertain. The germline CDR1 and CDR2 sequences are SGHAT and FQNNGV. V shed 5 bases and J shed 6 bases, with 7 bases lying between them. This CDR3 is built from 12 residues. The CDR3, as DNA: TGTGCCAGCAGCCACACTGCCGGGGAGCTGTTTTTT. Translation gives CASSHTAGELFF.

This clonotype occurred a few times. J is TRBJ1-4 and V is TRBV20-1; 8 bases fit TRBD1. The CDR3 runs 13 residues. The germline V gene has CDR1 DFQATT and CDR2 SNEGSKA (reference sequence). J gave up 5 bases and V 6 bases, and 5 bases lay outside the gene matches. This CDR3 is CSAQGANNEKLFF. As DNA, the CDR3 is TGCAGTGCCCAGGGGGCGAACAATGAAAAACTGTTTTTT.

The chain is built from TRBV30 and TRBJ2-7; 8 bases fit TRBD2. The CDR3 is made up of 13 amino acids. Per the germline V gene, CDR1 is GTSNPN and CDR2 is SVGIG (reference sequence). Trimming removed 3 bases from V and 0 bases from J; junction bases left unmatched: 1. The CDR3: CAWRGTSSYEQYF. CDR3 nucleotides: TGTGCCTGGAGAGGGACTAGCTCCTACGAGCAGTACTTC.

V is TRBV20-1 and J is TRBJ2-1; 11 bases line up with TRBD2. V was clipped by 6 bases and J by 5 bases; unmatched bases: 9. The CDR3 consists of 15 residues. Germline CDR1 reads DFQATT; CDR2 reads SNEGSKA (reference sequence). The CDR3 is CSADRLAGRDNEQFF. CDR3 bases: TGCAGTGCCGATAGACTAGCGGGGAGAGACAATGAGCAGTTCTTC.

The J gene is TRBJ2-1, the V gene TRBV29-1, with TRBD2 identical over 7 bases. CDR1 and CDR2 (germline): SQVTM, ANQGSEA. The CDR3 is made up of 18 amino acids. J gave up 9 bases and V 7 bases, and 27 bases lay outside the gene matches. The CDR3 region is CSAKTPRLAPASGPEQFF. In nucleotides, the CDR3 is TGCAGCGCCAAAACACCGAGACTAGCCCCAGCATCGGGACCTGAGCAGTTCTTC.

The gene calls are TRBV20-1 and TRBJ2-3; TRBD1 matches at 12 bases. This CDR3 is 15 amino acids long. With V trimmed by 6 bases and J by 5 bases, 9 bases remained unmatched. Germline CDR1 DFQATT, CDR2 SNEGSKA (reference sequence). The DNA for the CDR3 is TGCAGTGCCGGAGCCGGGACAGGGGGCTTAGATACGCAGTATTTT. Protein product: CSAGAGTGGLDTQYF.